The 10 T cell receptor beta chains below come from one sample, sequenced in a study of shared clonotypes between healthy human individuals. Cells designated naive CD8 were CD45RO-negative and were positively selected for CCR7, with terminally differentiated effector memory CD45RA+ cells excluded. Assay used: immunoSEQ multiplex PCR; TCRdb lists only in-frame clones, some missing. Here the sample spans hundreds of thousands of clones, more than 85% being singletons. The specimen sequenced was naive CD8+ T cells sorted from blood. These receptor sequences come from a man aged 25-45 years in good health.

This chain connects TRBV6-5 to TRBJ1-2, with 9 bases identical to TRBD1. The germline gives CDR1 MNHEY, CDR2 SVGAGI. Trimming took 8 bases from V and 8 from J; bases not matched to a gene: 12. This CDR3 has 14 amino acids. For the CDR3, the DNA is TGTGCCAGCGCGAAACAGGGGGCGGTGGGAGGCTACACCTTC. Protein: CASAKQGAVGGYTF.

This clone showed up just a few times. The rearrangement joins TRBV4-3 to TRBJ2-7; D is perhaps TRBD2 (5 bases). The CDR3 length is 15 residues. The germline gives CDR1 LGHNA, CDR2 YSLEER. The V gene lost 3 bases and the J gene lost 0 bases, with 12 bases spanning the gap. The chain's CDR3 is CASSQDSDDSYEQYF. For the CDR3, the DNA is TGCGCCAGCAGCCAGGATAGCGATGACTCCTACGAGCAGTACTTC.

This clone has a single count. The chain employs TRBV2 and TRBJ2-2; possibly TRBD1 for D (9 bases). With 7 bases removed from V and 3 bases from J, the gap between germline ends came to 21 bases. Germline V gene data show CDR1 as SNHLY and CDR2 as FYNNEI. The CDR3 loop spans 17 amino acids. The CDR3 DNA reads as TGTGCCAGCAATCGGGACAGGGCCGGGAGGGACACCGGGGAGCTGTTTTTT. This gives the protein CASNRDRAGRDTGELFF.

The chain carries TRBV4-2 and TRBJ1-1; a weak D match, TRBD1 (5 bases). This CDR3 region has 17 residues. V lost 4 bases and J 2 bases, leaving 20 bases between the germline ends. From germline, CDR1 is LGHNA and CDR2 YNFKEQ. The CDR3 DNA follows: TGTGCCAGCAGCCCGAGCCCCCAGGGTCCGAGAAACACTGAAGCTTTCTTT. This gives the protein CASSPSPQGPRNTEAFF.

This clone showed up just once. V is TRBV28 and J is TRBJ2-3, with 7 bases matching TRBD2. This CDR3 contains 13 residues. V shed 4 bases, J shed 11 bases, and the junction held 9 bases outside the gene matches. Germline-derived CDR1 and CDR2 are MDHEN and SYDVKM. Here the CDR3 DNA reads TGTGCCAGCAGTTCCTCGAGCGGGGAGGGGCAGTATTTT. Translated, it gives CASSSSSGEGQYF.

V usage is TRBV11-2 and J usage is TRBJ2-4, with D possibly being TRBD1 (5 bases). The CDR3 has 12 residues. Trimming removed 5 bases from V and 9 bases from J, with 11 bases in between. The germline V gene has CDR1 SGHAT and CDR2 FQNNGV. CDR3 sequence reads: CASSLQGSIQYF. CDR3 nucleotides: TGTGCCAGCAGCCTCCAGGGTTCCATTCAGTACTTC.

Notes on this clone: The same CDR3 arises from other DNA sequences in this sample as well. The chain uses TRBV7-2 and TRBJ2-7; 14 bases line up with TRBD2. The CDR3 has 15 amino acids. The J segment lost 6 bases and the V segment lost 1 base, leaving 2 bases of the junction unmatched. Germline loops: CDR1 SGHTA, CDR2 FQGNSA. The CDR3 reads CASSLGGLAGVEQYF. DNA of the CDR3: TGTGCCAGCAGCTTAGGGGGACTAGCGGGAGTCGAGCAGTACTTC.

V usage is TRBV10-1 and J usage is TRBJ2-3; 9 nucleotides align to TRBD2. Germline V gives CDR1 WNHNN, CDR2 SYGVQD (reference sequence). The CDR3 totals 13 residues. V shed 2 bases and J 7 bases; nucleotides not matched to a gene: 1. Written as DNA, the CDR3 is TGCGCCAGCAGTGAGAGCGGGAGGAATACGCAGTATTTT. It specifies CASSESGRNTQYF.

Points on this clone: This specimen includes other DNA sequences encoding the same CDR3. CDR3 sequence (DNA): TGTGCCAGCAGCTTAGCGGGAGGACCCTACAATGAGCAGTTCTTC. Protein product: CASSLAGGPYNEQFF. V is TRBV27 and J is TRBJ2-1; 10 bases agree with TRBD2. The CDR3 is made up of 15 amino acids. CDR1 is MNHEY and CDR2 is SMNVEV in the germline V gene (reference sequence). The V gene end was trimmed by 6 bases and the J gene end by 2 bases; junction bases not matched to a gene: 4.

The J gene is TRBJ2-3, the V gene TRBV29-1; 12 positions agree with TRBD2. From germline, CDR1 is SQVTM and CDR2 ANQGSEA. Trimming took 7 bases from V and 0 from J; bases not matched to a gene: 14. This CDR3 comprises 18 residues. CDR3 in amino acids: CSAIPWLTSGSSTDTQYF. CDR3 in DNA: TGCAGCGCCATACCGTGGCTGACTAGCGGGAGTAGCACAGATACGCAGTATTTT.